Listed below are T cell receptor beta chains from one sample, sequenced in a study of control samples from healthy donors and cancer patients. TCRdb's copy holds only in-frame clones and misses some; the assay was immunoSEQ multiplex PCR. The sample shows about 34,000 clones, approximately 86% of them seen only once. Material: PBMCs. All receptors derive from a woman aged 40 to 50 with lung cancer. Both conserved end residues are part of each CDR3. Each record gives: V gene, clone size, J gene, CDR3 protein. Part of the rows lack a size; the others show once, few, many or a class for expanded clones.

TRBV5-1	.	TRBJ2-5	CASSLNGLAGAETQYF
TRBV19	.	TRBJ2-7	CASSGPGQGSYEQYF
TRBV4-1	few	TRBJ2-7	CASSQDRLDPEQYF
TRBV18	.	TRBJ2-2	CASSPGAGAEAGELFF
TRBV11-3	.	TRBJ1-1	CASSLAGRNTEAFF
TRBV28	once	TRBJ2-7	CASSLSGTGASYEQYF
TRBV30	.	TRBJ1-3	CAWAVGVGNTIYF
TRBV2	.	TRBJ2-5	CASSDLRQSKETQYF
TRBV3-1/TRBV3-2	.	TRBJ1-4	CASSLPGPVEKLFF
TRBV5-6	.	TRBJ1-3	CASSSPTASGNTIYF
TRBV19	.	TRBJ2-5	CASSWGLGLQETQYF
TRBV19	.	TRBJ1-1	CASSMGAGDTEAFF
TRBV2	.	TRBJ1-2	CASSEGRYDGYTF
TRBV12-5	.	TRBJ2-2	CASGLAWDRDTGELFF
TRBV30	.	TRBJ2-7	CAWSSQGANEQYF
TRBV28	.	TRBJ1-1	CASTDNTEAFF
TRBV15	.	TRBJ1-4	CATSRDPMTGREKLFF
TRBV19	.	TRBJ2-1	CASSPSYNEQFF
TRBV7-9	.	TRBJ1-1	CASSPQGGGDTEAFF